This T cell receptor beta chain was identified during a study of response to subunit inactivated influenza vaccine. The study's findings and limits: Authors proposed each seasonal influenza vaccination draws in few new T cells.

MiXCR was run by TCRdb on the RT-PCR reads, yielding one entry per CDR3 protein. Among 650,000 to 800,000 distinct CDR3 sequences listed, approximately 15% were seen once. The V gene lost 1 base and the J gene lost 4 bases, with 10 bases spanning the gap. The CDR3 contains 14 residues. The germline CDR1 and CDR2 sequences are SNHLY and FYNNEI. On this clonotype: Its specificity is not known. This may stem from a read error, because a much larger clone lies one nucleotide away.

This specimen consisted of PBMCs from blood, obtained 14 to 15 days before vaccination. V usage is TRBV2 and J usage is TRBJ1-1, with D unclear. The sequence was obtained from a man aged 50 to 60 who received an inactivated influenza vaccine. The CDR3 bases are TGTGCCAGCAGTGAAGGGCCGGGCGGCACTGAAGCTTTCTTT. Encoded protein: CASSEGPGGTEAFF. Full variable domain (missing parts from reference TRBV2 and TRBJ1-1): EPEVTQTPSHQVTQMGQEVILRCVPISNHLYFYWYRQILGQKVEFLVSFYNNEISEKSEIFDDQFSVERPDGSNFTLKIRSTKLEDSAMYFCASSEGPGGTEAFFGQGTRLTVV.